Following are 15 T cell receptor beta chains from one sample sequenced in a study of Graves' ophthalmopathy and Graves' hyperthyroidism. The TCR beta CDR3 regions underwent amplification from RNA transcripts. HTBI primers served in a first-round RT-PCR, which a second-round multiplex PCR followed. TCRdb itself ran the multiplex PCR reads through MiXCR, one entry per CDR3 protein. The table includes around 400,000 distinct CDR3 sequences, around 20% detected once. Sequenced input: peripheral blood. These receptors were taken from a woman between 18 and 29 years old with Graves' ophthalmopathy.

Many counts were recorded for this clonotype. The CDR3 coding sequence is TGTGCCAGCAACCGGGAGTCTGAGACCCAGTACTTC. Encoded protein: CASNRESETQYF. The rearrangement uses TRBV7-9 and TRBJ2-5; the D gene is possibly TRBD2 (6 bases). From germline, CDR1 is SEHNR and CDR2 FQNEAQ (reference sequence). CDR3 length: 12 residues. V was clipped by 7 bases and J by 5 bases, with 11 bases between them.

This clonotype has ten or more counts. This chain links TRBV20-1 with TRBJ2-7; D remains ambiguous. Germline lookup yields CDR1 DFQATT and CDR2 SNEGSKA (reference sequence). Trimming took 3 bases from V and 2 from J, leaving 14 bases between them. The CDR3 length is 14 residues. The CDR3 loop is CSASGPSLPYEQYF. The CDR3 region has the DNA TGCAGTGCTAGTGGGCCCTCTCTCCCCTACGAGCAGTACTTC.

This clonotype was picked up many times. The chain has TRBV7-8 and TRBJ1-5, with D possibly being TRBD1 (6 bases). The V end lost 4 bases, the J end lost 10 bases, and 17 bases lay between the germline ends. CDR1 is SGHVS and CDR2 is FQNEAQ in the germline V gene. The CDR3 covers 14 residues. The DNA of the CDR3 is TGTGCCAGCAGCTCAGGGACGGAACAGGGACCCCAGCATTTT. As protein: CASSSGTEQGPQHF.

The V and J genes are TRBV4-1 and TRBJ1-2; 9 nucleotides agree with TRBD1. Germline CDR1 reads MGHRA; CDR2 reads YSYEKL. The CDR3 length is 16 residues. J lost 3 bases, V lost 2 bases, and 7 bases had no gene match. This chain's CDR3 is CASSQTPTGGHYGYTF. The CDR3 DNA reads as TGCGCCAGCAGCCAAACTCCTACAGGGGGCCACTATGGCTACACCTTC.

This clonotype was seen at least ten times. This chain connects TRBV4-2 to TRBJ1-2; 8 bases map to TRBD1. Germline V gene sequence: CDR1 LGHNA, CDR2 YNFKEQ. With 0 bases clipped from V and 0 bases from J, the junction kept 9 bases outside the gene matches. The CDR3 runs 18 residues. CDR3 nucleotide sequence: TGTGCCAGCAGCCAAGAACAGGACAGGGAACCCCCTAACTATGGCTACACCTTC. Translated, it gives CASSQEQDREPPNYGYTF.

This clonotype was counted at least ten times. The J gene is TRBJ1-1, the V gene TRBV28, with D unclear. This CDR3 spans 14 amino acids. Deletions cut 8 bases from V and 0 bases from J, with 13 bases between. Germline CDR1 and CDR2: MDHEN and SYDVKM. The CDR3 protein is CASLRTDLNTEAFF. The CDR3 DNA follows: TGTGCCAGCCTCCGGACCGATCTGAACACTGAAGCTTTCTTT.

This chain uses TRBV2 with TRBJ2-7, with TRBD2 matching over 12 bases. CDR1 is SNHLY, CDR2 FYNNEI, per germline. V dropped 8 bases and J dropped 1; count of bases not matched to a gene: 6. This CDR3 is built from 15 residues. CDR3 residues: CASRQGLAGSYEQYF. The DNA of the CDR3 is TGTGCCAGCCGCCAAGGACTAGCGGGGTCCTACGAGCAGTACTTC.

The chain employs TRBV2 and TRBJ2-5, with a tentative D call TRBD2 (5 bases). Per the germline V gene, CDR1 is SNHLY and CDR2 is FYNNEI. V dropped 4 bases and J dropped 5 bases, with 11 bases sitting between them. The CDR3 sequence is 13 residues long. The CDR3 nucleotides read TGTGCCAGCAGTGGGGAGATAAGGGAGACCCAGTACTTC. Amino acid sequence: CASSGEIRETQYF.

This clonotype was seen ten or more times. This chain uses TRBV9 with TRBJ1-1, with D tentatively TRBD1 (6 bases). The germline V gene encodes CDR1 SGDLS and CDR2 YYNGEE. CDR3 length: 13 residues. The germline V and J ends were trimmed by 10 bases and 5 bases, with 18 bases remaining between them. The CDR3: CAGGRGLGTEAFF. In nucleotides, the CDR3 is TGTGCCGGGGGGCGGGGTCTGGGGACTGAAGCTTTCTTT.

This clonotype occurred many times. The chain uses TRBV7-3 and TRBJ2-7, with D perhaps matching TRBD2 (7 bases). The CDR3 contains 15 residues. Germline loops: CDR1 SGHTA, CDR2 FQGTGA. V gave up 1 base and J gave up 3 bases, with 13 bases separating them. The CDR3 DNA reads TGTGCCAGCAGCTTAATGGCGGGGGCGAACTACGAGCAGTACTTC. This gives the protein CASSLMAGANYEQYF.

This clonotype was seen ten or more times. This chain connects TRBV12-3 or TRBV12-4 to TRBJ2-7, with D possibly TRBD2 on 5 matching bases. V dropped 3 bases and J dropped 5 bases, with 14 bases sitting between them. The CDR3 contains 14 residues. In nucleotides, the CDR3 is TGTGCCAGCAGTTTCGGAGGCGTTGGAAACGAGCAGTACTTC. It codes for CASSFGGVGNEQYF.

This clonotype was counted ten times or more. The chain is built from TRBV5-1 and TRBJ2-7, with unresolved D. V lost 0 bases to trimming and J lost 7 bases, with 17 bases between them. Germline V gene sequence: CDR1 SGHRS, CDR2 YFSETQ. The CDR3 length is 15 residues. CDR3 region: CASSLEAVVGEEQYF. CDR3 bases: TGCGCCAGCAGCTTGGAGGCGGTAGTAGGAGAGGAGCAGTACTTC. The full variable domain, its missing parts supplied by reference TRBV5-1 and TRBJ2-7, is KAGVTQTPRYLIKTRGQQVTLSCSPISGHRSVSWYQQTPGQGLQFLFEYFSETQRNKGNFPGRFSGRQFSNSRSEMNVSTLELGDSALYLCASSLEAVVGEEQYFGPGTRLTVT.

The gene calls are TRBV6-1 and TRBJ2-5; D remains ambiguous. Germline-derived CDR1 and CDR2 are MNHNS and SASEGT. The CDR3 is made up of 12 amino acids. Trimming took 7 bases from V and 5 from J, leaving 11 bases between them. CDR3 sequence (DNA): TGTGCCAGCACCTCGCCTTCTGAGACCCAGTACTTC. Amino acids: CASTSPSETQYF.

This clonotype has at least ten counts. The J gene is TRBJ2-7, the V gene TRBV7-3; D is uncertain. This CDR3 has 14 amino acids. Germline V gene data show CDR1 as SGHTA and CDR2 as FQGTGA. V was trimmed by 2 bases and J by 6 bases, leaving 14 bases between them. This CDR3 is CASSLGTLQPEQYF. The CDR3 DNA reads TGTGCCAGCAGCTTAGGAACTCTGCAGCCCGAGCAGTACTTC.

This clonotype has at least ten counts. This sequence joins TRBV6-1 and TRBJ1-2; D unclear. The CDR3 has 14 residues. V dropped 2 bases and J dropped 5 bases, with 12 bases sitting between them. Germline V gene sequence: CDR1 MNHNS, CDR2 SASEGT. CDR3 in amino acids: CASSETSPWYGYTF. In DNA, the CDR3 is TGTGCCAGCAGTGAAACAAGCCCTTGGTATGGCTACACCTTC.